This T cell receptor beta chain was identified in a study of response to subunit inactivated influenza vaccine. V dropped 5 bases and J dropped 0 bases, with 4 bases sitting between them. The CDR3 is made up of 11 amino acids. The V gene's germline CDR1 is DFQATT and CDR2 SNEGSKA (reference sequence). In TCRdb, the RT-PCR reads were re-called with MiXCR into one record per CDR3 protein. The sample lists more than 450,000 distinct CDR3 sequences, about 11% occurring once. This sample also belongs to another study, concerning T cells expressing NK-cell markers. That source notes: It was by 5'RACE template switching with UMIs that TCR beta cDNA was made. The same clonotypes also predominated in the CD3+CD56-NKG2C+ fraction of four donors.

The sequence was obtained from a man in his fifties or sixties who received an inactivated influenza vaccine. The material sequenced was PBMCs from blood, taken on the day of vaccination. The chain combines TRBV20-1 with TRBJ1-2; no clear D. DNA for the CDR3: TGCAGTGCTGTGACTAACTATGGCTACACCTTC. Translation: CSAVTNYGYTF.